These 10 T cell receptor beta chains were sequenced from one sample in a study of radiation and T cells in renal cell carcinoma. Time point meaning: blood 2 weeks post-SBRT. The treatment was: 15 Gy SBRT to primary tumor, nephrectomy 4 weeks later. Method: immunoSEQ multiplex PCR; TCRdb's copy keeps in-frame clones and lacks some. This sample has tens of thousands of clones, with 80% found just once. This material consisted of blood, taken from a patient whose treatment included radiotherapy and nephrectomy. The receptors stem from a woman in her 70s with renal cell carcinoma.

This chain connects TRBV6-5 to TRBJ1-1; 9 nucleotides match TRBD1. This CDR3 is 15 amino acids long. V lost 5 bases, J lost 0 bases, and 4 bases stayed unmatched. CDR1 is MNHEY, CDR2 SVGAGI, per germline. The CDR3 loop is CASSPGDRVNTEAFF. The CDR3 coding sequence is TGTGCCAGCAGTCCTGGGGACAGGGTGAACACTGAAGCTTTCTTT.

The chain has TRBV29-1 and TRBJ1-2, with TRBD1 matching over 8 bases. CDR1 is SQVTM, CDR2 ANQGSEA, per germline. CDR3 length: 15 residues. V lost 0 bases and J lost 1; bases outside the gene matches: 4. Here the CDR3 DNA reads TGCAGCGTTGAAGATCGGACAGGGAATAACTATGGCTACACCTTC. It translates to CSVEDRTGNNYGYTF.

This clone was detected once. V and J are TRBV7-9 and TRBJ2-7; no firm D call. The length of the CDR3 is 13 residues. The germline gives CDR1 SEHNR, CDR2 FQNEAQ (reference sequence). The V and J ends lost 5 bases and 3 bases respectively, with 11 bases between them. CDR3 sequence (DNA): TGTGCCAGCAGCGTCGACGCAGGCTACGAGCAGTACTTC. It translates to CASSVDAGYEQYF.

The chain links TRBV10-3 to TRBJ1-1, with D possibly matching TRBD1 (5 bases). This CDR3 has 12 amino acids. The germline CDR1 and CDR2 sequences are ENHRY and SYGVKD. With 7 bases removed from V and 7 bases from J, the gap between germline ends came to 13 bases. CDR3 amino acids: CAINDLGGEAFF. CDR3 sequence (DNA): TGTGCCATCAATGACCTCGGGGGTGAAGCTTTCTTT.

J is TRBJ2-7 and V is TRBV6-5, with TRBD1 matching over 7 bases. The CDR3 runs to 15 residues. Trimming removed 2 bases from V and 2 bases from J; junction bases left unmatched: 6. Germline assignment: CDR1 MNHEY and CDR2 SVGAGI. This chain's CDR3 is CASSYDWTGAYEQYF. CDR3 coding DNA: TGTGCCAGCAGTTACGACTGGACAGGTGCCTACGAGCAGTACTTC.

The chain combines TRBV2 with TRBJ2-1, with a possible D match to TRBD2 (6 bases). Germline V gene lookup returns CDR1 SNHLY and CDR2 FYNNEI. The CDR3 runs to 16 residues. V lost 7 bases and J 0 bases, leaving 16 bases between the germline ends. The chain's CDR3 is CASNRDPGSSYNEQFF. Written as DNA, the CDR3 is TGTGCCAGCAACCGGGACCCCGGGAGCTCCTACAATGAGCAGTTCTTC.

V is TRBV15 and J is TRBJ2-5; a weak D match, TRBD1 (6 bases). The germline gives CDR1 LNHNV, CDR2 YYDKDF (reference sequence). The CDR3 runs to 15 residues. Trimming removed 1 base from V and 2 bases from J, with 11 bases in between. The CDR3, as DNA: TGTGCCACCAGCAGAGTGTCAGGGGCGCAAGAGACCCAGTACTTC. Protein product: CATSRVSGAQETQYF.

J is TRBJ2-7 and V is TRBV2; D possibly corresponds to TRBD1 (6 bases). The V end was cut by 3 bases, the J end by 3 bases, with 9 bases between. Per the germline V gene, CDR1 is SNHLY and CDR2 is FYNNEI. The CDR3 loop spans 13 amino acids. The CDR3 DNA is TGTGCCAGCAGTGACGGACAGAACTACGAGCAGTACTTC. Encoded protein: CASSDGQNYEQYF. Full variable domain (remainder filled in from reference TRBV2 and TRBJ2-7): EPEVTQTPSHQVTQMGQEVILRCVPISNHLYFYWYRQILGQKVEFLVSFYNNEISEKSEIFDDQFSVERPDGSNFTLKIRSTKLEDSAMYFCASSDGQNYEQYFGPGTRLTVT.

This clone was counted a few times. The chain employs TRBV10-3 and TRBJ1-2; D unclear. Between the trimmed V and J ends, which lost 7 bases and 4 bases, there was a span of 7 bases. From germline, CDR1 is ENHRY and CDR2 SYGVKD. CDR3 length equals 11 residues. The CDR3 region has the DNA TGTGCCATCAACGGCGGCTATGGCTACACCTTC. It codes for CAINGGYGYTF.

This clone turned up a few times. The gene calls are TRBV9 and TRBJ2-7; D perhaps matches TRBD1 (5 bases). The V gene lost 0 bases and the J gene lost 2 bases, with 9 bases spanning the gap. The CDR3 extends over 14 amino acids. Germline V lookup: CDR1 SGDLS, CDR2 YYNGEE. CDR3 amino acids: CASSVGGRAYEQYF. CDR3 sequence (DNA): TGTGCCAGCAGCGTAGGTGGCAGGGCCTACGAGCAGTACTTC.